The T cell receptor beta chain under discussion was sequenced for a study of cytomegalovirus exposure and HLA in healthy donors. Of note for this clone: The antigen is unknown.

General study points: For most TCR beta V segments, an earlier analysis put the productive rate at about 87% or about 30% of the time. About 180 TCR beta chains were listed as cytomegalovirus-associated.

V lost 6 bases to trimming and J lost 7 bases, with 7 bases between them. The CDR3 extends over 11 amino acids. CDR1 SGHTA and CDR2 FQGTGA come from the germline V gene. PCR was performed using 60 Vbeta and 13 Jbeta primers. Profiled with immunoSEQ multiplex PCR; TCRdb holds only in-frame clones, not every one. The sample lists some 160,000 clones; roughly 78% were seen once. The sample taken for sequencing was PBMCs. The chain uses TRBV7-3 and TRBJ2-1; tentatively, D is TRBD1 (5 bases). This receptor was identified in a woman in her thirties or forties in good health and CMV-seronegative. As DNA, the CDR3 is TGTGCCAGCAGATCAGGGAATGAGCAGTTCTTC. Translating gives CASRSGNEQFF.